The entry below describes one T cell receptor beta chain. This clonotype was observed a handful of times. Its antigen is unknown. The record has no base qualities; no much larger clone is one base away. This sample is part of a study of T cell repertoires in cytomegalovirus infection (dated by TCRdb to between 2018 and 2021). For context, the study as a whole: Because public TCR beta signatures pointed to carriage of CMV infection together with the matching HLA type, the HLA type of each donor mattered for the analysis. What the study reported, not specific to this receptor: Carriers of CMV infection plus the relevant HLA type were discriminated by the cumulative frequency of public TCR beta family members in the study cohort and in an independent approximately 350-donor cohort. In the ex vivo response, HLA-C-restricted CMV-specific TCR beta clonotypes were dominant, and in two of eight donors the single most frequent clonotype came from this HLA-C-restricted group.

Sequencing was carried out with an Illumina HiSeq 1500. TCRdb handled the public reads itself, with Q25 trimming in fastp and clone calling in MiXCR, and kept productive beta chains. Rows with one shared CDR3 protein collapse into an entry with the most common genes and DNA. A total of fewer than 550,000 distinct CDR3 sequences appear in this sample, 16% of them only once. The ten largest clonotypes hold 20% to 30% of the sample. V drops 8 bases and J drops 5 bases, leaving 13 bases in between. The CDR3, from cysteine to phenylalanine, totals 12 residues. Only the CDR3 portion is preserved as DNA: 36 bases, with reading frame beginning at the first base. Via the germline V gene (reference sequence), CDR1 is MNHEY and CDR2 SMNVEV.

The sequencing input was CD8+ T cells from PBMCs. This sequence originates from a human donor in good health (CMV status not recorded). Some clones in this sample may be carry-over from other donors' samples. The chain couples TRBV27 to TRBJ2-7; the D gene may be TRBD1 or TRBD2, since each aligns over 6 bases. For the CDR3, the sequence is CASGGDINEQYF. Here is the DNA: TGTGCCAGCGGCGGGGACATCAACGAGCAGTACTTC.